This paragraph reports one TCR beta chain. This record belongs to a study of shared clonotypes between healthy human individuals. The data were produced by immunoSEQ multiplex PCR, yet TCRdb's version contains in-frame clones alone and is incomplete. The sample yields some 2 million clones, approximately 94% seen once. CD45RO-negative CD8 cells positively selected for CCR7 made up the naive population, which excluded terminally differentiated effector memory CD45RA+ cells. What was sequenced was naive CD8+ T cells sorted from blood. This clonotype was sampled from a man between 18 and 35 years old in good health.

As DNA, the CDR3 is TGTGCCAGCAGGTACGGGGGCGAGCAGTACTTC. This codes for CASRYGGEQYF. V gene TRBV27 combines with J gene TRBJ2-7, with D possibly TRBD2 on 6 matching bases. The CDR3 is made up of 11 amino acids. Germline CDR1 and CDR2: MNHEY and SMNVEV (reference sequence). V was cut by 6 bases and J by 6 bases, with 9 bases left in between.